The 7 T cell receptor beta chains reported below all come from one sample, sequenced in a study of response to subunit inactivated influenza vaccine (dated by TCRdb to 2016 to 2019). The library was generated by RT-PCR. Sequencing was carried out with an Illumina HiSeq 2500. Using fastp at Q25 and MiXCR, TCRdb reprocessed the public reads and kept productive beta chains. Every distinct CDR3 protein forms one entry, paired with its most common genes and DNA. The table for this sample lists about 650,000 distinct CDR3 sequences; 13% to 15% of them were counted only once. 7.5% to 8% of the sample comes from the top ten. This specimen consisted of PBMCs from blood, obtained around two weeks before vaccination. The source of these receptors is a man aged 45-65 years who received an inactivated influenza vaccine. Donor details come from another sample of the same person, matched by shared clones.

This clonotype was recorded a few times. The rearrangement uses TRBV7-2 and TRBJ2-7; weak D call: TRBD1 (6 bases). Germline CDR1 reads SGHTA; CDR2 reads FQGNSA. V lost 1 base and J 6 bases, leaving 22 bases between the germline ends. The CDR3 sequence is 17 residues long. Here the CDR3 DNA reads TGTGCCAGCAGCTTAGTAGTTACAGGGAGTAGTAAGAGCGAGCAGTACTTC. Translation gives CASSLVVTGSSKSEQYF.

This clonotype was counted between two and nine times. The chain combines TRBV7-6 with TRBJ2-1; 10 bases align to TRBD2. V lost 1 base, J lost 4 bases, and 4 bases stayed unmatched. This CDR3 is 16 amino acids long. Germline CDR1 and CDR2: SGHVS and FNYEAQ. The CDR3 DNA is TGTGCCAGCAGCTTAGGCCGGACTAGCGGTTACAATGAGCAGTTCTTC. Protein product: CASSLGRTSGYNEQFF.

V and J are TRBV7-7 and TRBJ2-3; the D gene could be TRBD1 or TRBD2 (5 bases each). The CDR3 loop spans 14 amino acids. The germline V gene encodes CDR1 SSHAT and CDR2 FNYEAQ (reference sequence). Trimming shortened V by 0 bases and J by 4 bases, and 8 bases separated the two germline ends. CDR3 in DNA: TGTGCCAGCAGCTTAGCGGGGGTGGCAGATACGCAGTATTTT. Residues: CASSLAGVADTQYF.

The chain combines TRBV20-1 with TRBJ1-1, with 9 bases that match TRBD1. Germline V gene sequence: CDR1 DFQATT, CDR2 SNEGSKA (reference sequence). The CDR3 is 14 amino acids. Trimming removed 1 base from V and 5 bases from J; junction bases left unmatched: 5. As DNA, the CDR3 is TGCAGTGCTAGAGTACAGGGGGCATGGACTGAAGCTTTCTTT. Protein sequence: CSARVQGAWTEAFF.

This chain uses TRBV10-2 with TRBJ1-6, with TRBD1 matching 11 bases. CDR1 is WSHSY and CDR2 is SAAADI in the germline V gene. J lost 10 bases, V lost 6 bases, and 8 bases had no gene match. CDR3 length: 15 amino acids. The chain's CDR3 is CASSGTGGIGSPLHF. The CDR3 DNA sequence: TGCGCCAGCAGCGGGACAGGGGGAATCGGCTCACCCCTCCACTTT.

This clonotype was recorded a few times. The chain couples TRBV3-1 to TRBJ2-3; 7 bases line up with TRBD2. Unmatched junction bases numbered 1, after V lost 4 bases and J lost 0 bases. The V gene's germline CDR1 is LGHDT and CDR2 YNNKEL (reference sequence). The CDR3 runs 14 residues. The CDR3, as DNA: TGTGCCAGCAGCCGGCGGGGGAGCACAGATACGCAGTATTTT. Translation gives CASSRRGSTDTQYF.

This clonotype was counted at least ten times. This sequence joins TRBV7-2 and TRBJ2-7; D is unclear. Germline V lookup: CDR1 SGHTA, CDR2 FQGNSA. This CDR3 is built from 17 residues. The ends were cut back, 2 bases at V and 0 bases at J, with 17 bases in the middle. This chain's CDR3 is CASSLSARPYSSYEQYF. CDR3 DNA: TGTGCCAGCAGCTTATCGGCCAGGCCATATAGCTCCTACGAGCAGTACTTC.